This TCR beta chain stems from a study of long-term antiretroviral therapy in people with HIV. This clone was observed once. As yet, its antigen is unknown. Version v3.0 of the immunoSEQ assay ran at survey level. Each sample had sequencing targeting 40,000-50,000 T-cell genomes. Method: immunoSEQ multiplex PCR; TCRdb's copy keeps in-frame clones and lacks some. The repertoire consists of tens of thousands of clones, with about four fifths occurring once and the leading ten covering more than 4.5%. Findings of the study overall: Repertoires from HIV showed CDR3 length ranges narrower than those of controls.

The length of the CDR3 is 16 residues. The J segment lost 3 bases and the V segment lost 0 bases, leaving 5 bases of the junction unmatched. Germline V gene lookup returns CDR1 MNHNY and CDR2 SVGAGI (reference sequence). The chain couples TRBV6-6 to TRBJ1-2, with TRBD1 identical over 9 bases. The sequences come from unsorted PBMCs, collected 0.3 years after starting antiretroviral therapy. This TCR was recovered from a man aged 45 to 65 with HIV. CDR3: CASSYSKDRGDYGYTF. The DNA for the CDR3 is TGTGCCAGCAGTTACTCGAAAGACAGGGGGGACTATGGCTACACCTTC.